This T cell receptor beta chain originates from a study of CD8 T cells in ankylosing spondylitis. Study outcomes and limitations: Prior work had noted some motif variants in reactive arthritis blood and synovial fluid. Within ankylosing spondylitis blood, a TCR beta motif made up of fewer than ten highly homologous variants appeared to be characteristic. Significantly higher representation of disease-linked clones was reported for matched ankylosing spondylitis synovial fluid.

Using quantitative 5'-RACE with molecular barcodes, the authors made TCR beta libraries. TCRdb passed the 5' RACE reads through MiXCR, listing each CDR3 protein once. The data contain 150,000 to 200,000 distinct CDR3 sequences, more than 9% of them singletons. Comment on this clonotype: The antigen is undetermined.

Trimming stripped 6 bases from V and 1 base from J, with 10 bases between. The germline V gene encodes CDR1 SGHRS and CDR2 YFSETQ. CDR3 length: 13 amino acids. Sample: blood, either unsorted or a sorted T cell fraction (not recorded which). The receptor was derived from a male donor with ankylosing spondylitis or in good health (not recorded which). This rearrangement joins TRBV5-1 to TRBJ2-5; D is unclear. CDR3 DNA sequence: TGCGCCAGCAAGGACCTGGGCCAAGAGACCCAGTACTTC. Protein sequence: CASKDLGQETQYF. The whole variable domain, remainder taken from reference TRBV5-1 and TRBJ2-5, is KAGVTQTPRYLIKTRGQQVTLSCSPISGHRSVSWYQQTPGQGLQFLFEYFSETQRNKGNFPGRFSGRQFSNSRSEMNVSTLELGDSALYLCASKDLGQETQYFGPGTRLLVL.